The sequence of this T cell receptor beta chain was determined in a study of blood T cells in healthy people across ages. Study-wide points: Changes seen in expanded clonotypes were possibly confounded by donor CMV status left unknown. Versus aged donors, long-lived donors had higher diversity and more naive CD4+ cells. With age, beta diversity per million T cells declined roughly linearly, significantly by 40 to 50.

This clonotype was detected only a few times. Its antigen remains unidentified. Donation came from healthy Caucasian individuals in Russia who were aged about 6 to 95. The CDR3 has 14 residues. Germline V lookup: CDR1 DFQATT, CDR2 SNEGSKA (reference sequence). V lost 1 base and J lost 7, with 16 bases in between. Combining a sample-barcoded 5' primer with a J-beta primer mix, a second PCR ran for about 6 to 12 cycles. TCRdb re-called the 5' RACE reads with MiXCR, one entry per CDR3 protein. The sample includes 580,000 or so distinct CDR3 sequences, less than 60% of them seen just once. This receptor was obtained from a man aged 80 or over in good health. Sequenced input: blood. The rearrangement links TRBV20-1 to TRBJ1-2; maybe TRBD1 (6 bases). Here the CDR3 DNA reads TGCAGTGCTAGAGGCCCTAGCGGGGGCTTTGGCTACACCTTC. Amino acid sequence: CSARGPSGGFGYTF.